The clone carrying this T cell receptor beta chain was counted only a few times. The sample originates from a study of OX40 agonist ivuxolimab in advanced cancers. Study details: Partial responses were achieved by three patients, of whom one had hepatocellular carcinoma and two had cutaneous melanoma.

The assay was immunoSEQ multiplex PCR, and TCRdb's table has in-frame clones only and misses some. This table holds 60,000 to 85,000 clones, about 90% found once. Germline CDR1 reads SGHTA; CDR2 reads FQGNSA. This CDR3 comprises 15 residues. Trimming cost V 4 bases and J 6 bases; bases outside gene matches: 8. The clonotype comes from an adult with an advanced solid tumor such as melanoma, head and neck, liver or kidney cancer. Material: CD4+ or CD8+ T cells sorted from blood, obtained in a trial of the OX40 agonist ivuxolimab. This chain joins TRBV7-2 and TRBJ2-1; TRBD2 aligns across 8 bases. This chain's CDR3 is CASSSFPGGFNEQFF. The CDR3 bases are TGTGCCAGCAGCTCGTTCCCGGGAGGGTTCAATGAGCAGTTCTTC.